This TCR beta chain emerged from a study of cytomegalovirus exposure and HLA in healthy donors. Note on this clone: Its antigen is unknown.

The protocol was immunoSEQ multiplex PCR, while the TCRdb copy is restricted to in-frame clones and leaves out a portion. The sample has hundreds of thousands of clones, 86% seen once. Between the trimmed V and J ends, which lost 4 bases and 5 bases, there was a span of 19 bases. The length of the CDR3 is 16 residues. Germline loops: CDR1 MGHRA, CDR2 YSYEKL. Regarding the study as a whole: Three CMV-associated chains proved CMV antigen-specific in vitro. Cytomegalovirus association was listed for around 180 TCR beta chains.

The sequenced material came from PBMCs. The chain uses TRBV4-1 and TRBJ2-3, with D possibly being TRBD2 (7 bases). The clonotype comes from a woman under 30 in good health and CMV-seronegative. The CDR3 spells CASSPVVSGGRDTQYF. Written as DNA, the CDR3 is TGCGCCAGCAGCCCAGTAGTGTCCGGGGGGCGAGATACGCAGTATTTT.